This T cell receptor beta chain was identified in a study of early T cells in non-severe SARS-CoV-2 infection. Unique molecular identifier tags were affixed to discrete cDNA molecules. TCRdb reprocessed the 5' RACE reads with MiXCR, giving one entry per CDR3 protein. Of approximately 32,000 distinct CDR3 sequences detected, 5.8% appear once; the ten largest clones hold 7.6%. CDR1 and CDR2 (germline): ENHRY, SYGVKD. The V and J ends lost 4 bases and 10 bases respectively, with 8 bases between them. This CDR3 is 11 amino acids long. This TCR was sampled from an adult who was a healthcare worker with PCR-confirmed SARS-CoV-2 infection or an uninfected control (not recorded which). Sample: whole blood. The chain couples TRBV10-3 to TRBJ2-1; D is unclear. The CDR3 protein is CAISGEREQFF. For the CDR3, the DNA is TGTGCCATCAGTGGCGAGCGCGAGCAGTTCTTC.